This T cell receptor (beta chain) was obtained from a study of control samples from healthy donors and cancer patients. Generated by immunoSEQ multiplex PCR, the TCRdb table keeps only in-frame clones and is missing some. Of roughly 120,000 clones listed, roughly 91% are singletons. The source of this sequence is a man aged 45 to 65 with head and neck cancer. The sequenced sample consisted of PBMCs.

CDR3 sequence (DNA): TGTGCCAGCAGCTCGGGACAGGGGCTCTCCTACGAGCAGTACTTC. Translated, it gives CASSSGQGLSYEQYF. The V gene is TRBV7-8, the J gene TRBJ2-7; 10 bases align to TRBD1. The V gene end was trimmed by 4 bases and the J gene end by 0 bases; junction bases not matched to a gene: 3. The CDR3 has 15 residues. Germline CDR1 SGHVS, CDR2 FQNEAQ.